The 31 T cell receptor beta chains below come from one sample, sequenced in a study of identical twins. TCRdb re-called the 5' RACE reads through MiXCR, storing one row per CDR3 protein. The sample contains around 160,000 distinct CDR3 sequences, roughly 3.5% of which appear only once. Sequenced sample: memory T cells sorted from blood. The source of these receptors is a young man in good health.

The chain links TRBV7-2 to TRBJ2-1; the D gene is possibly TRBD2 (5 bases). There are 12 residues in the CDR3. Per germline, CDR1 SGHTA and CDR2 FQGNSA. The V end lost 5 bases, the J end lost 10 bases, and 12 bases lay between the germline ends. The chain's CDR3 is CASSPTRLEQFF. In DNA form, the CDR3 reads TGTGCCAGCAGCCCCACCCGACTAGAGCAGTTCTTC.

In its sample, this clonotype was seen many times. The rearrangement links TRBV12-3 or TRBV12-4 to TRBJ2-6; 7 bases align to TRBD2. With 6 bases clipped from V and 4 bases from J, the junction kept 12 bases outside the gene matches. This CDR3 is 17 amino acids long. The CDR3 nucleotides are TGTGCCAGCAGCCTCCGGGCAGGGAGGGTCGGGGCCAACGTCCTGACTTTC. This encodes CASSLRAGRVGANVLTF.

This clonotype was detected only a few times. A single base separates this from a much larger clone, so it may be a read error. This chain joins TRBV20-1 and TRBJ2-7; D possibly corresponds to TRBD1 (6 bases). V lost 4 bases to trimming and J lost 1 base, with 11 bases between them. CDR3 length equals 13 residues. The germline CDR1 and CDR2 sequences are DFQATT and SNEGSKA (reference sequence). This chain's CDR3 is CSAIDRSSYEQYF. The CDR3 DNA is TGCAGTGCTATAGACAGGAGTTCCTACGAGCAGTACTTC.

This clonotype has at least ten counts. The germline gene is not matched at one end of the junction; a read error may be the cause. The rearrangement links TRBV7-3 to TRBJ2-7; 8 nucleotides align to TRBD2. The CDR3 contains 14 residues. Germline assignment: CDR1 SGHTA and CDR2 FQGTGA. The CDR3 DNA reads TGTGCCATCAGCCCGGGAGGGGACTTTAGCGAGCAGTACTTC. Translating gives CAISPGGDFSEQYF. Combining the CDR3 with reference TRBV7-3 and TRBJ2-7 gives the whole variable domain GAGVSQTPSNKVTEKGKYVELRCDPISGHTALYWYRQSLGQGPEFLIYFQGTGAADDSGLPNDRFFAVRPEGSVSTLKIQRTERGDSAVYLCAISPGGDFSEQYFGPGTRLTVT.

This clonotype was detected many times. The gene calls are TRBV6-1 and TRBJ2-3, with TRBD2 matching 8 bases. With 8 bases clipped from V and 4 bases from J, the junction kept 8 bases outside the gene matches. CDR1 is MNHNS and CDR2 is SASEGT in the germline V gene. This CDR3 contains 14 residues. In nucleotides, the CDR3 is TGTGCCAGCCGAGCGGGAGTGATGGCAGATACGCAGTATTTT. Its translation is CASRAGVMADTQYF.

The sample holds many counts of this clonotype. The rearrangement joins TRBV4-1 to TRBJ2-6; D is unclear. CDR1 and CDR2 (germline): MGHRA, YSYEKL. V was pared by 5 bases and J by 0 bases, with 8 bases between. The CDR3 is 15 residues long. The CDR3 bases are TGCGCCAGCAGCTACGACTCCTCTGGGGCCAACGTCCTGACTTTC. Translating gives CASSYDSSGANVLTF.

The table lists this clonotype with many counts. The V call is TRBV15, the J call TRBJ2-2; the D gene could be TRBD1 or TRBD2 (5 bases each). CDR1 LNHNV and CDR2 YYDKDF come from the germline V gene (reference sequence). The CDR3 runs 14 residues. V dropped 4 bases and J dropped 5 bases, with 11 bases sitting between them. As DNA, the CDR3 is TGTGCCACCAGCACCGGGACCTTTACCGGGGAGCTGTTTTTT. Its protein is CATSTGTFTGELFF.

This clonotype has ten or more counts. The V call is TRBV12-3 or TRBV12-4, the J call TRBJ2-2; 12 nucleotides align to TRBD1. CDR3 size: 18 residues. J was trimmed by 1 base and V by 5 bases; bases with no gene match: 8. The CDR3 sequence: CASSPGTGGAVNTGELFF. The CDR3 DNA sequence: TGTGCCAGCAGTCCCGGGACAGGGGGCGCGGTGAACACCGGGGAGCTGTTTTTT.

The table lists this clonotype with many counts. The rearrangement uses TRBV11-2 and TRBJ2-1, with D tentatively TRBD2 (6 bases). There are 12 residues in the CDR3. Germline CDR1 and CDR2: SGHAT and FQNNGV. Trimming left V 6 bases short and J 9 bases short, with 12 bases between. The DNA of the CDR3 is TGTGCCAGCAGTCCTAGCGTCCCTGAGCAGTTCTTC. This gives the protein CASSPSVPEQFF. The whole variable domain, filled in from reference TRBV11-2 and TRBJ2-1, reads EAGVAQSPRYKIIEKRQSVAFWCNPISGHATLYWYQQILGQGPKLLIQFQNNGVVDDSQLPKDRFSAERLKGVDSTLKIQPAKLEDSAVYLCASSPSVPEQFFGPGTRLTVL.

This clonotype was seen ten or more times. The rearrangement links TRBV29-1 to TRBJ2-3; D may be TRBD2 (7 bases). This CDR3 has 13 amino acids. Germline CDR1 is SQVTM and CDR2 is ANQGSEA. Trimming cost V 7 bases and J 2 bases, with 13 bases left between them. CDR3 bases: TGCAGCGGGCGGCGGGGGCCCACAGATACGCAGTATTTT. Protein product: CSGRRGPTDTQYF.

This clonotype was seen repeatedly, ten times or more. The CDR3 nucleotides read TGTGCCAGCAGAGGTACCTGGGGGGGTGGCTACACCTTC. It codes for CASRGTWGGGYTF. The chain employs TRBV27 and TRBJ1-2, with a weak D call TRBD1 (5 bases). The length of the CDR3 is 13 residues. V was pared by 6 bases and J by 7 bases, with 15 bases between. The germline gives CDR1 MNHEY, CDR2 SMNVEV (reference sequence).

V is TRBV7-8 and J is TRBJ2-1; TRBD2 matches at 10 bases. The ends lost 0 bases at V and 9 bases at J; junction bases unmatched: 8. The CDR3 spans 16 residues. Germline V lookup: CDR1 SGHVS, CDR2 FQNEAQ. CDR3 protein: CASSLALRLAGVEQFF. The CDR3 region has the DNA TGTGCCAGCAGCTTAGCATTACGACTAGCGGGTGTTGAGCAGTTCTTC.

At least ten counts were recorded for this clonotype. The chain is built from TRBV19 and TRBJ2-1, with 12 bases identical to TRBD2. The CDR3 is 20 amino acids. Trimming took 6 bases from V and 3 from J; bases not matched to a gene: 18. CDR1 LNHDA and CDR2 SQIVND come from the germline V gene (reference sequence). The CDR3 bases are TGTGCCAGTAGCCTCTTTAGACCTAGCGGGAGGGCCAGTAGCTACAATGAGCAGTTCTTC. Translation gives CASSLFRPSGRASSYNEQFF.

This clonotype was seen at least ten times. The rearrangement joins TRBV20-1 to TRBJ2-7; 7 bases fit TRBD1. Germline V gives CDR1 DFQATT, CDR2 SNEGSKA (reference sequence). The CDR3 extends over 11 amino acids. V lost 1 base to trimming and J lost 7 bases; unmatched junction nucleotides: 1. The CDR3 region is CSARGDSEQYF. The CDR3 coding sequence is TGCAGTGCTAGAGGGGACAGTGAGCAGTACTTC.

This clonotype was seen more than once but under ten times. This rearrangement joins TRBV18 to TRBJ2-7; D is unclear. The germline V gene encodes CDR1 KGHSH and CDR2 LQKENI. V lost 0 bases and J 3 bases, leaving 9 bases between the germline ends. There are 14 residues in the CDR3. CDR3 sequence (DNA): TGTGCCAGCTCACCACCCACGGAAAACTACGAGCAGTACTTC. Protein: CASSPPTENYEQYF.

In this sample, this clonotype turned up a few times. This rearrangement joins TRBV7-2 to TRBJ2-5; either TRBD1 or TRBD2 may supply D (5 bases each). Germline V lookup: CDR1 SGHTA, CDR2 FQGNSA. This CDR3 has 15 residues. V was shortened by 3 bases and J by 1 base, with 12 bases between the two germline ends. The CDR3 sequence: CASSFNPGPQETQYF. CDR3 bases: TGTGCCAGCAGCTTCAACCCGGGGCCCCAAGAGACCCAGTACTTC. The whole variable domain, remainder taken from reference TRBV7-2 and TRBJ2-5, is GAGVSQSPSNKVTEKGKDVELRCDPISGHTALYWYRQSLGQGLEFLIYFQGNSAPDKSGLPSDRFSAERTGGSVSTLTIQRTQQEDSAVYLCASSFNPGPQETQYFGPGTRLLVL.

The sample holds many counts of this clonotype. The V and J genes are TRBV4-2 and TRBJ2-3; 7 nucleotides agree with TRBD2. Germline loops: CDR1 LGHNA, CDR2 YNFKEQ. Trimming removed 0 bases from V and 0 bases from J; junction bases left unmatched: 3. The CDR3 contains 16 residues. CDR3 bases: TGTGCCAGCAGCCAAGAGGGGGGGAGCAGCACAGATACGCAGTATTTT. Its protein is CASSQEGGSSTDTQYF.

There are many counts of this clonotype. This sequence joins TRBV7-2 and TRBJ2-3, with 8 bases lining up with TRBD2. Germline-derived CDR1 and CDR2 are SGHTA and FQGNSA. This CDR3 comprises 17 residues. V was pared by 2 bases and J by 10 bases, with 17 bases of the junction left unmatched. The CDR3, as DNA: TGTGCCAGCAGCTTATTTGGGGGGGGGACTAGGACAACTGCGCAGTATTTT. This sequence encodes CASSLFGGGTRTTAQYF.

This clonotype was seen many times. CDR3 DNA: TGCGCCAGCAGCCCAAGCGGGAGTTTCGACAATGAGCAGTTCTTC. It codes for CASSPSGSFDNEQFF. The chain carries TRBV5-1 and TRBJ2-1; 8 nucleotides agree with TRBD2. The germline gives CDR1 SGHRS, CDR2 YFSETQ. The length of the CDR3 is 15 residues. The J segment lost 5 bases and the V segment lost 4 bases, leaving 8 bases of the junction unmatched.

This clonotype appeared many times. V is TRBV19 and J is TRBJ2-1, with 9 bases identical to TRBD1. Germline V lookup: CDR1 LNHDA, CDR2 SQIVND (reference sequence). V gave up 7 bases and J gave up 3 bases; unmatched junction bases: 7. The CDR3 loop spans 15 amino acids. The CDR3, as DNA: TGTGCCAGTACCCGGGGACAGGGAAACTACAATGAGCAGTTCTTC. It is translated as CASTRGQGNYNEQFF.

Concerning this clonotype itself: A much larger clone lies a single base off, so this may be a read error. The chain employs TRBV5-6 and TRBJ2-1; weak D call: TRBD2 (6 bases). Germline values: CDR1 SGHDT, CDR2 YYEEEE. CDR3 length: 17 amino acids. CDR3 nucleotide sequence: TGTGCCAGCAGCCCCCTGGGACTCGAAAGCTCCTGCAATGAGCAGTTCTTC. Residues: CASSPLGLESSCNEQFF.

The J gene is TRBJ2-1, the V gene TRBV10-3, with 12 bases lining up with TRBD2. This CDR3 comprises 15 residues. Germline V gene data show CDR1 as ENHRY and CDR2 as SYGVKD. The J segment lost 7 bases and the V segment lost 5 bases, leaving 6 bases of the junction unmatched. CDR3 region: CAISKMTSGRNEQFF. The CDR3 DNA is TGTGCCATCAGTAAAATGACTAGCGGGAGAAATGAGCAGTTCTTC.

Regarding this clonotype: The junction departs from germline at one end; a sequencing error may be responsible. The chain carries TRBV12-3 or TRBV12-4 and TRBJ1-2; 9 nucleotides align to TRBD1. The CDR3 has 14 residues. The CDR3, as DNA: TGTGCCAGCACTTTAAGGGGACAGGGAGAGGGCTACACCTTC. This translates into CASTLRGQGEGYTF.

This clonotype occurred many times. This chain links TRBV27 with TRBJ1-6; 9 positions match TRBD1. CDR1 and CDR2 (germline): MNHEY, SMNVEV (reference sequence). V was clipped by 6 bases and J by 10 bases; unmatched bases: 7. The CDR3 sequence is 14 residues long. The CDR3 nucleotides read TGTGCCAGCAGCCCAGGGACAGGGAGCTCACCCCTCCACTTT. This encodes CASSPGTGSSPLHF.

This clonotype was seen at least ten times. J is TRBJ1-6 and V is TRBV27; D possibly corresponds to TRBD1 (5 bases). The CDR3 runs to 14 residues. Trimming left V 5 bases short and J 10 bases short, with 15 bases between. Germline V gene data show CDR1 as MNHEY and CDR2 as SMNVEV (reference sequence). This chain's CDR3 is CASSGTWRGSPLHF. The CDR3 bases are TGTGCCAGCAGTGGGACGTGGAGGGGATCACCCCTCCACTTT.

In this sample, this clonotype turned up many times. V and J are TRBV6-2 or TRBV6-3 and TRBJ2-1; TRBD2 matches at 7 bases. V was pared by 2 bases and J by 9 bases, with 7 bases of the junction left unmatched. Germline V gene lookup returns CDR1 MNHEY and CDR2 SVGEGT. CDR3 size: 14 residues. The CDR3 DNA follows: TGTGCCAGCAGTTACAGGGCGGGGAGGGGTGAGCAGTTCTTC. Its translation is CASSYRAGRGEQFF.

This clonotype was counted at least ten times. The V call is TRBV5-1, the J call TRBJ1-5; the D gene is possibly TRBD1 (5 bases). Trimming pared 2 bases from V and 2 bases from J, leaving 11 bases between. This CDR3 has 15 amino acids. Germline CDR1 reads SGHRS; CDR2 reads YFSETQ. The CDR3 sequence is CASSLSGGRNQPQHF. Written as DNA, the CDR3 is TGCGCCAGCAGCTTATCGGGGGGTCGCAATCAGCCCCAGCATTTT. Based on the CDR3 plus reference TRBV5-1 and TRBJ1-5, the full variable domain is KAGVTQTPRYLIKTRGQQVTLSCSPISGHRSVSWYQQTPGQGLQFLFEYFSETQRNKGNFPGRFSGRQFSNSRSEMNVSTLELGDSALYLCASSLSGGRNQPQHFGDGTRLSIL.

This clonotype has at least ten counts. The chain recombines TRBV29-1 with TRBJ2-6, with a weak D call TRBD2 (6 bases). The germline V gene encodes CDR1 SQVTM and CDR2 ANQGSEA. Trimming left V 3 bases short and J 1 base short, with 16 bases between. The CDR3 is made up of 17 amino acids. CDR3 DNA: TGCAGCGTTGAGTCTGGGGGGAATGGGTCTGGGGCCAACGTCCTGACTTTC. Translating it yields CSVESGGNGSGANVLTF.

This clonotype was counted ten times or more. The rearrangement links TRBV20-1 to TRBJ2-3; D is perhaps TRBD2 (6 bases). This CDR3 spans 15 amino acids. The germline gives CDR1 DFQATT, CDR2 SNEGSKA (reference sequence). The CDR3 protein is CSGAQGLARTDTQYF. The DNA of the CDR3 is TGCAGCGGGGCTCAGGGCCTAGCGCGCACAGATACGCAGTATTTT.

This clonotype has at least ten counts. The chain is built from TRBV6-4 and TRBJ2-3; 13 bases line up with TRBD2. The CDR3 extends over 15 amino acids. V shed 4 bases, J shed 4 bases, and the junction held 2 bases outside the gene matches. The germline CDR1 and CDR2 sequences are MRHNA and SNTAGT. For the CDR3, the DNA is TGTGCCAGCAGTGTACTAGCGGGAGGGCCAGATACGCAGTATTTT. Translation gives CASSVLAGGPDTQYF.

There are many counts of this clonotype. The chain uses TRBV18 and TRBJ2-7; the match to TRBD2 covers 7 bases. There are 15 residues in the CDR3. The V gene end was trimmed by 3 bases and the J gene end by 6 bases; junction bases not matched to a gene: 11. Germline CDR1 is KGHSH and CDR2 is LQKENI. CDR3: CASSPVLGGSGEQYV. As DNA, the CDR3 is TGTGCCAGCTCACCCGTACTGGGCGGGAGTGGCGAGCAGTACGTC.